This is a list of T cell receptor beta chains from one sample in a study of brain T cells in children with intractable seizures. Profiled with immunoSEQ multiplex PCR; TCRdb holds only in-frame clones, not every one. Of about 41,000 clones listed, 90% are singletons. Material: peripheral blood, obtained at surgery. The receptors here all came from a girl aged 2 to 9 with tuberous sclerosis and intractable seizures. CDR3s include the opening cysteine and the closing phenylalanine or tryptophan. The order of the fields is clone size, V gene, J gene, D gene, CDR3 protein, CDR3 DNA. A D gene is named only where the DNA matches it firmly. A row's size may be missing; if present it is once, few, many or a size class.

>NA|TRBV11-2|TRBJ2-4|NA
CASSLVGGTKNIQYF
TGTGCCAGCAGCTTAGTGGGAGGGACAAAAAACATTCAGTACTTC
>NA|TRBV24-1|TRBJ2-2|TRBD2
CATSGLAGDDNTGELFF
TGTGCCACCAGTGGACTAGCGGGGGACGATAACACCGGGGAGCTGTTTTTT
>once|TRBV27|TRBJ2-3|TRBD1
CASSLWGQGNLTDTQYF
TGTGCCAGCAGTTTATGGGGACAGGGGAACCTCACAGATACGCAGTATTTT
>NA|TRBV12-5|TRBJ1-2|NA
CASGLVDRSYGYTF
TGTGCTAGTGGTTTGGTGGACAGATCCTATGGCTACACCTTC
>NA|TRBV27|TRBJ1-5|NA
CASSELGGVDQPQHF
TGTGCCAGCAGTGAATTGGGAGGGGTGGATCAGCCCCAGCATTTT
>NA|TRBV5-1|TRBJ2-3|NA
CASSLGGTNTDTQYF
TGCGCCAGCAGCTTGGGGGGGACCAACACAGATACGCAGTATTTT
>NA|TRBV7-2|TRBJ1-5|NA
CASSLVAHTLNQPQHF
TGTGCCAGCAGCTTAGTGGCGCATACCCTTAATCAGCCCCAGCATTTT
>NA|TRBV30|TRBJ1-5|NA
CAWSDQQGNQPQHF
TGTGCCTGGAGTGATCAACAGGGCAATCAGCCCCAGCATTTT
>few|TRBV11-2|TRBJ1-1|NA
CASSLGVEGSAFF
TGTGCCAGCAGCTTAGGAGTCGAGGGCTCAGCTTTCTTT
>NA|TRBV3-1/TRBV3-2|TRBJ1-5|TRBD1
CASSQTGQGYQPQHF
TGTGCCAGCAGCCAAACGGGACAGGGCTATCAGCCCCAGCATTTT
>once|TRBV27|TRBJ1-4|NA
CASRALGARGEKLFF
TGTGCCAGCAGAGCATTGGGGGCGCGGGGTGAAAAACTGTTTTTT
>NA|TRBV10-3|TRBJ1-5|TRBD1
CAISEGTGTQPQHF
TGTGCCATCAGTGAAGGGACAGGGACTCAGCCCCAGCATTTT
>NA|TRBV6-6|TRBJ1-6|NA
CASSPHMLSSYNSPLHF
TGTGCCAGCAGTCCTCACATGCTTAGCTCCTATAATTCACCCCTCCACTTT
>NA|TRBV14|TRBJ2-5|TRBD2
CASSQDRAGGRQETQYF
TGTGCCAGCAGCCAAGATCGAGCGGGGGGGCGCCAAGAGACCCAGTACTTC
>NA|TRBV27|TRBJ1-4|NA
CASKRGLHNEKLFF
TGTGCCAGCAAAAGGGGCCTTCATAATGAAAAACTGTTTTTT
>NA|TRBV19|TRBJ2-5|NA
CASSIRQGLETQYF
TGTGCCAGTAGTATTAGGCAGGGGCTCGAGACCCAGTACTTC
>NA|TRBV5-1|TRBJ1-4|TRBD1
CASSETGVGTNEKLFF
TGCGCCAGCAGCGAGACAGGGGTAGGAACTAATGAAAAACTGTTTTTT
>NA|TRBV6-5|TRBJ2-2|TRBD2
CASKSGGPNTGELFF
TGTGCCAGCAAGAGCGGGGGCCCGAACACCGGGGAGCTGTTTTTT
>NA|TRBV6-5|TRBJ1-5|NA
CASSYRQSNQPQHF
TGTGCCAGCAGTTACAGACAGAGCAATCAGCCCCAGCATTTT
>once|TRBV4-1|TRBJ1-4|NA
CASSQEQATNEKLFF
TGCGCCAGCAGCCAGGAACAAGCAACTAATGAAAAACTGTTTTTT
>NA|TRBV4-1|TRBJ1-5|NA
CASSQARVVRQNQPQHF
TGCGCCAGCAGCCAGGCTCGAGTGGTTAGGCAAAATCAGCCCCAGCATTTT
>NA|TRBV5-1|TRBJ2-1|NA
CASSLGRNNEQFF
TGCGCCAGCAGCCTGGGACGGAACAATGAGCAGTTCTTC
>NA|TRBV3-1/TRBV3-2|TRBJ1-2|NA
CASSQDSRAIGYTF
TGTGCCAGCAGCCAAGATTCAAGAGCGATAGGCTACACCTTC
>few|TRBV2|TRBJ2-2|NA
CASMVLVTGELFF
TGTGCCAGCATGGTTTTGGTAACCGGGGAGCTGTTTTTT
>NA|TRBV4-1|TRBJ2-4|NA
CASSQDVAANIQYF
TGCGCCAGCAGCCAAGATGTGGCCGCCAACATTCAGTACTTC
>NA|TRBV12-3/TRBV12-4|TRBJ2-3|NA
CASSLKDTQYF
TGTGCCAGCAGTTTAAAGGATACGCAGTATTTT
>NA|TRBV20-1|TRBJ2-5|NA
CSATRGETQYF
TGCAGTGCTACACGAGGAGAGACCCAGTACTTC
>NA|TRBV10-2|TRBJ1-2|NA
CASSETDFYGYTF
TGCGCCAGCAGTGAAACAGACTTCTATGGCTACACCTTC
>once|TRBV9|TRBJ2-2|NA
CASSVDGPETGELFF
TGTGCCAGCAGCGTAGATGGCCCTGAGACCGGGGAGCTGTTTTTT
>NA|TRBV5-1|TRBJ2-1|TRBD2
CASSGPGRAAYNEQFF
TGCGCCAGCAGCGGCCCCGGGAGGGCGGCCTACAATGAGCAGTTCTTC
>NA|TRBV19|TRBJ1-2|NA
CASGVGLSYGYTF
TGTGCCAGTGGGGTGGGGCTCAGCTATGGCTACACCTTC
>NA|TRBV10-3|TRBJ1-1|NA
CAISAGAEAFF
TGTGCCATCAGTGCGGGGGCTGAAGCTTTCTTT
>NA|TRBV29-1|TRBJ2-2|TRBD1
CSVRQGGTGELFF
TGCAGCGTGCGACAGGGGGGCACCGGGGAGCTGTTTTTT
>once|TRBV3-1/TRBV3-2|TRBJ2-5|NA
CASSPGGGGLLRWETQYF
TGTGCCAGCAGCCCCGGAGGGGGGGGACTCCTCCGGTGGGAGACCCAGTACTTC
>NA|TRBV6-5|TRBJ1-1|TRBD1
CASSYDRGTNTEAFF
TGTGCCAGCAGTTACGACAGGGGGACGAACACTGAAGCTTTCTTT
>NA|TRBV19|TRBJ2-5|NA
CASSIARTETQYF
TGTGCCAGTAGTATAGCCAGGACTGAGACCCAGTACTTC
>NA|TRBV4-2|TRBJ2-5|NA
CASSQESAGETQYF
TGTGCCAGCAGCCAAGAGTCCGCGGGGGAGACCCAGTACTTC
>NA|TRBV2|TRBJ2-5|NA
CASSDAETQYF
TGTGCCAGCAGTGATGCGGAGACCCAGTACTTC
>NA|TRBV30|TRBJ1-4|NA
CAWSSTGLGEKLFF
TGTGCCTGGAGTTCAACAGGGCTGGGTGAAAAACTGTTTTTT
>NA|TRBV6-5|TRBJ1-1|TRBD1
CASSFGTGNTEAFF
TGTGCCAGCAGTTTCGGGACAGGGAACACTGAAGCTTTCTTT
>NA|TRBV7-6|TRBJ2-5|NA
CASSFLGTKETQYF
TGTGCCAGCAGCTTCCTTGGAACAAAAGAGACCCAGTACTTC
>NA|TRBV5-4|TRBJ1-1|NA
CASSSGAPGDTEAFF
TGTGCCAGCAGCTCCGGGGCCCCCGGAGACACTGAAGCTTTCTTT
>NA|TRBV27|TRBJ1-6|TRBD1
CASSLSGQGNNSPLHF
TGTGCCAGCAGTTTATCCGGACAGGGGAATAATTCACCCCTCCACTTT
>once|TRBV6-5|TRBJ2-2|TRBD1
CASAGQGANGELFF
TGTGCCAGCGCCGGACAGGGGGCGAACGGGGAGCTGTTTTTT
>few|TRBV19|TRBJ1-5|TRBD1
CASSKGQGSNQPQHF
TGTGCCAGTAGTAAGGGACAGGGGAGCAATCAGCCCCAGCATTTT
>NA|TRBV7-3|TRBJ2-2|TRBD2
CASSLAGGNTGELFF
TGTGCCAGCAGCTTAGCGGGGGGGAACACCGGGGAGCTGTTTTTT
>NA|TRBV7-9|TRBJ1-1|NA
CASSSRESPNTEAFF
TGTGCCAGCAGCTCGAGGGAATCCCCGAACACTGAAGCTTTCTTT
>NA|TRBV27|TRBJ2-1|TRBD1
CASSLIPWTGDNEQFF
TGTGCCAGCAGTTTAATTCCGTGGACAGGGGATAATGAGCAGTTCTTC
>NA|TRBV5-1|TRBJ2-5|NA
CASSFDISRGRETQYF
TGCGCCAGCAGCTTCGATATTTCCAGGGGTCGGGAGACCCAGTACTTC
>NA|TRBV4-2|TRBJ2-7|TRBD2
CASSQFAGLAGNEQYF
TGTGCCAGCAGCCAGTTCGCGGGACTAGCAGGAAACGAGCAGTACTTC
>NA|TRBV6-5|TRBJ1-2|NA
CASSLWGVDGYTF
TGTGCCAGCAGTTTATGGGGAGTTGATGGCTACACCTTC
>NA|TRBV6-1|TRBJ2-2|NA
CASSEASDTGELFF
TGTGCCAGCAGTGAAGCCTCTGATACCGGGGAGCTGTTTTTT
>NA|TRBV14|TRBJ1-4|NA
CASSQVGATNEKLFF
TGTGCCAGCAGCCAAGTGGGGGCAACTAATGAAAAACTGTTTTTT
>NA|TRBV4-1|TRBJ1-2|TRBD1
CASSQDRGDSYGYTF
TGCGCCAGCAGCCAAGATCGAGGGGACAGCTATGGCTACACCTTC
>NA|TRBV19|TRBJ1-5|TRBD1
CASKGQGENQPQHF
TGTGCCAGTAAAGGACAGGGGGAAAATCAGCCCCAGCATTTT